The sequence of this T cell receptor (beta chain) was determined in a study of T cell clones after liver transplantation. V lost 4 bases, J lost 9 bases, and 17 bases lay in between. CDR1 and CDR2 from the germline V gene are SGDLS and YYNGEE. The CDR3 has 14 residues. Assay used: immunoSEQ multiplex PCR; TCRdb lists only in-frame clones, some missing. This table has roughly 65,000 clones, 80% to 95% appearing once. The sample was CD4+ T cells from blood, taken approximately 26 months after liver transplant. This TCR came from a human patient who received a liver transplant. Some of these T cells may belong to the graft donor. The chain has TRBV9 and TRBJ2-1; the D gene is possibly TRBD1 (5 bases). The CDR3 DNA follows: TGTGCCAGCAGCCGTGGCAGGGCTTCTGGTGAGCAGTTCTTC. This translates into CASSRGRASGEQFF.